The entry that follows covers one T cell receptor beta chain sequence. This sample was taken from a study of blood T cell repertoires in COVID-19. Trimming took 4 bases from V and 1 from J; bases not matched to a gene: 4. The CDR3 has 15 residues. Looked up from germline, CDR1 is LGHDT and CDR2 is YNNKEL (reference sequence). Original methodology: Amplifying reference gene primers gave estimates of nucleated cell counts. Assay used: immunoSEQ multiplex PCR; TCRdb lists only in-frame clones, some missing. V and J calls and clone size are those listed in that table; D and trimming were worked out from the DNA. The sample contains around 380,000 clones, 81% of which appear only once.

Material: peripheral blood. The chain links TRBV3-1 (or the pseudogene TRBV3-2) to TRBJ1-1; 9 bases map to TRBD1. This sequence originates from a human donor with acute or convalescent COVID-19. The donor label of this sample is uncertain. In DNA form, the CDR3 reads TGTGCCAGCAGCCTAAGACAGGGGGGGAACACTGAAGCTTTCTTT. The encoded protein is CASSLRQGGNTEAFF.